The 25 T cell receptor beta chains in this list originate from one sample, sequenced in a study of blood T cells in healthy people across ages. A second PCR, run for roughly 7 to 11 cycles, used a sample-barcoded 5' primer plus a J-beta primer mix. One entry per CDR3 protein, called by TCRdb with MiXCR from the 5' RACE reads. The sample yields about 1.4 million distinct CDR3 sequences, almost 60% seen once. Sample: blood. The source of these receptors is a man between 18 and 29 years old in good health.

The gene calls are TRBV4-2 and TRBJ2-6; D ambiguous. Germline V lookup: CDR1 LGHNA, CDR2 YNFKEQ. Trimming removed 7 bases from V and 0 bases from J, with 16 bases in between. The CDR3 totals 17 residues. For the CDR3, the DNA is TGTGCCAGCACCCCGGATAGAATAATCTCTGGGGCCAACGTCCTGACTTTC. Translating it yields CASTPDRIISGANVLTF.

The gene calls are TRBV7-8 and TRBJ1-2; a weak D match, TRBD1 (5 bases). Per germline, CDR1 SGHVS and CDR2 FQNEAQ. The CDR3 sequence is 13 residues long. Trimming stripped 5 bases from V and 7 bases from J, with 14 bases between. The CDR3 bases are TGTGCCAGCAGCCCGGGGGGGATAAGTGGCTACACCTTC. Translating it yields CASSPGGISGYTF.

The chain couples TRBV20-1 to TRBJ2-7, with unresolved D. The CDR3 is 13 residues long. The V gene lost 7 bases and the J gene lost 2 bases, with 15 bases spanning the gap. Germline V gives CDR1 DFQATT, CDR2 SNEGSKA (reference sequence). CDR3 protein: CSVAAAPTYEQYF. The CDR3 nucleotides are TGCAGTGTTGCAGCAGCCCCTACCTACGAGCAGTACTTC.

This chain joins TRBV7-9 and TRBJ2-5, with 8 bases identical to TRBD1. The better agreement between TRBJ2-7 and the DNA end casts doubt on the J call. The CDR3 loop spans 15 amino acids. Germline assignment: CDR1 SEHNR and CDR2 FQNEAQ (reference sequence). For the CDR3, the DNA is TGTGCCAGCAGCCACTCAGGGGGCGGTTGGTACGAGCAGTACTTC. As protein: CASSHSGGGWYEQYF.

The rearrangement uses TRBV27 and TRBJ2-1, with TRBD2 identical over 7 bases. Losses at the gene ends were 4 bases for V and 4 bases for J; bases not matched to a gene: 4. CDR1 is MNHEY, CDR2 SMNVEV, per germline (reference sequence). The CDR3 covers 14 residues. CDR3 region: CASSWGGRYNEQFF. CDR3 in DNA: TGTGCCAGCAGTTGGGGGGGAAGGTACAATGAGCAGTTCTTC.

The chain joins TRBV6-5 to TRBJ2-1, with D unclear. Germline V gene sequence: CDR1 MNHEY, CDR2 SVGAGI. The CDR3 sequence is 14 residues long. The V end lost 7 bases, the J end lost 5 bases, and 15 bases lay between the germline ends. CDR3 sequence (DNA): TGTGCCAGCAACGAAGGTTATACAAACAATGAGCAGTTCTTC. Translated, it gives CASNEGYTNNEQFF.

This clonotype occurred many times. The rearrangement uses TRBV6-5 and TRBJ1-2, with D unresolved. Trimming shortened V by 4 bases and J by 3 bases, and 9 bases separated the two germline ends. Germline V gene lookup returns CDR1 MNHEY and CDR2 SVGAGI. The CDR3 runs to 13 residues. The CDR3: CASSFIKHYGYTF. The CDR3 DNA reads TGTGCCAGCAGTTTCATTAAACACTATGGCTACACCTTC.

The chain combines TRBV7-9 with TRBJ2-3, with 11 bases lining up with TRBD1. CDR3 length equals 17 residues. Germline-derived CDR1 and CDR2 are SEHNR and FQNEAQ (reference sequence). J gave up 5 bases and V 5 bases, and 12 bases lay outside the gene matches. This CDR3 reads CASSLSPRDRGVDTQYF. The CDR3 DNA follows: TGTGCCAGCAGCCTATCCCCCCGGGACAGGGGGGTAGATACGCAGTATTTT.

V is TRBV5-1 and J is TRBJ1-6; 7 nucleotides line up with TRBD1. Unmatched junction bases numbered 8, after V lost 5 bases and J lost 9 bases. The CDR3 contains 14 residues. The V gene's germline CDR1 is SGHRS and CDR2 YFSETQ. The CDR3 sequence is CASRTGTESSPLHF. The CDR3 bases are TGCGCCAGCAGAACCGGGACAGAGAGTTCACCCCTCCACTTT.

This clonotype was counted between two and nine times. The J gene is TRBJ1-2, the V gene TRBV25-1; 7 nucleotides match TRBD1. With 3 bases clipped from V and 4 bases from J, the junction kept 5 bases outside the gene matches. Germline loops: CDR1 MGHDK, CDR2 SYGVNS. CDR3 length: 14 residues. The CDR3 region has the DNA TGTGCCAGCAGTGAGATAGACAGGGCCTATGGCTACACCTTC. It translates to CASSEIDRAYGYTF.

This clonotype was observed a single time. CDR3 sequence reads: CASRTTSAGAQETQYF. CDR3 sequence (DNA): TGTGCCAGCAGGACCACTAGCGCGGGGGCCCAAGAGACCCAGTACTTC. The chain employs TRBV12-3 or TRBV12-4 and TRBJ2-5, with D perhaps TRBD2 (7 bases). V gave up 6 bases and J gave up 1 base, with 18 bases separating them. The CDR3 has 16 amino acids.

Ten or more counts support this clonotype. The CDR3 protein is CASSDLSGANVLTF. CDR3 DNA sequence: TGTGCCAGCAGTGATCTGTCCGGGGCCAACGTCCTGACTTTC. The chain links TRBV25-1 to TRBJ2-6; D is undetermined. This CDR3 contains 14 residues. Germline V lookup: CDR1 MGHDK, CDR2 SYGVNS. V lost 3 bases and J lost 4, with 7 bases in between.

This clonotype showed up just a few times. As DNA, the CDR3 is TGCGCCAGCAGCTTCCTCGGTCCACAGGGGTCTACTTCTCAAGAGACCCAGTACTTC. It encodes CASSFLGPQGSTSQETQYF. The chain employs TRBV5-1 and TRBJ2-5; 7 bases match TRBD1. The CDR3 has 19 residues. The J segment lost 2 bases and the V segment lost 2 bases, leaving 18 bases of the junction unmatched. The germline gives CDR1 SGHRS, CDR2 YFSETQ.

This clonotype showed up many times. The chain has TRBV4-3 and TRBJ2-7, with D possibly matching TRBD2 (5 bases). CDR1 and CDR2 from the germline V gene are LGHNA and YSLEER. V gave up 4 bases and J gave up 5 bases, with 15 bases separating them. The CDR3 covers 14 residues. CDR3 nucleotides: TGCGCCAGCAGCCGCGGACTGTACGTGGACGAGCAGTACTTC. As protein: CASSRGLYVDEQYF.

The chain carries TRBV4-1 and TRBJ1-6; D gene unclear. Germline CDR1 MGHRA, CDR2 YSYEKL. CDR3 length: 14 residues. V shed 0 bases and J shed 10 bases, with 10 bases lying between them. The CDR3 coding sequence is TGCGCCAGCAGCCAAGAAAATTGGGGATCACCCCTCCACTTT. Protein sequence: CASSQENWGSPLHF.

This rearrangement joins TRBV20-1 to TRBJ2-4; D possibly corresponds to TRBD2 (6 bases). The J call may be wrong; the DNA end is better matched by TRBJ2-7. Germline CDR1 DFQATT, CDR2 SNEGSKA (reference sequence). The CDR3 loop spans 15 amino acids. This chain's CDR3 is CSAGGSGVFRDEQYF. The CDR3 DNA reads TGCAGTGCTGGTGGGTCGGGGGTCTTTCGGGACGAGCAGTACTTC.

The V gene is TRBV29-1, the J gene TRBJ2-5; maybe TRBD1 (5 bases). CDR3 size: 13 residues. The V end was cut by 4 bases, the J end by 1 base, with 10 bases between. The V gene's germline CDR1 is SQVTM and CDR2 ANQGSEA. The CDR3, as DNA: TGCAGCGTTGCAGGGTGCGGCCAAGAGACCCAGTACTTC. Its protein is CSVAGCGQETQYF.

For this clonotype: A much larger clone lies a single base off, so this may be a read error. The V gene is TRBV20-1, the J gene TRBJ2-5; D remains ambiguous. The germline V gene encodes CDR1 DFQATT and CDR2 SNEGSKA (reference sequence). The CDR3 has 10 residues. CDR3 in DNA: TGCAGGGCTAGAGAAGAGACCCAGTACTTC. Translating gives CRAREETQYF.

This clonotype has a handful of counts. V usage is TRBV20-1 and J usage is TRBJ2-5; no reliable D call. Per the germline V gene, CDR1 is DFQATT and CDR2 is SNEGSKA (reference sequence). The CDR3 sequence is 17 residues long. Trimming cost V 0 bases and J 0 bases, with 17 bases left between them. The CDR3: CSARDDRYPWYQETQYF. CDR3 in DNA: TGCAGTGCTAGAGATGATCGGTACCCGTGGTACCAAGAGACCCAGTACTTC.

This clonotype occurred a few times. V gene TRBV2 combines with J gene TRBJ2-3; TRBD1 aligns across 7 bases. CDR1 is SNHLY and CDR2 is FYNNEI in the germline V gene. The V and J ends lost 10 bases and 0 bases, in that order; junction bases with no gene match: 7. The CDR3 is 14 amino acids. The CDR3 sequence: CATSGTASTDTQYF. CDR3 bases: TGTGCCACGTCCGGGACAGCTAGCACAGATACGCAGTATTTT. The variable domain in full, completed from reference TRBV2 and TRBJ2-3, reads EPEVTQTPSHQVTQMGQEVILRCVPISNHLYFYWYRQILGQKVEFLVSFYNNEISEKSEIFDDQFSVERPDGSNFTLKIRSTKLEDSAMYFCATSGTASTDTQYFGPGTRLTVL.

This chain uses TRBV20-1 with TRBJ2-3, with 14 bases identical to TRBD2. The CDR3 contains 17 residues. V trimming: 3 bases; J trimming: 0 bases; junction bases outside the gene matches: 5. The germline gives CDR1 DFQATT, CDR2 SNEGSKA (reference sequence). CDR3 residues: CSARGLAGVESTDTQYF. The DNA for the CDR3 is TGCAGTGCTAGGGGACTAGCGGGAGTGGAGAGCACAGATACGCAGTATTTT.

The chain couples TRBV4-3 to TRBJ2-1; unclear D gene. Deletions cut 2 bases from V and 5 bases from J, with 13 bases between. The CDR3 sequence is 15 residues long. Looked up from germline, CDR1 is LGHNA and CDR2 is YSLEER. The CDR3 coding sequence is TGCGCCAGCAGCCAATTTTCTAACTCGCACAATGAGCAGTTCTTC. Translated: CASSQFSNSHNEQFF.

This chain joins TRBV6-2 or TRBV6-3 and TRBJ2-7; the D gene is possibly TRBD2 (6 bases). Trimming left V 0 bases short and J 1 base short, with 13 bases between. Per the germline V gene, CDR1 is MNHEY and CDR2 is SVGEGT. CDR3 length: 16 amino acids. CDR3 nucleotides: TGTGCCAGCAGTTACTCCGTGGCGGGGCCGTCCTACGAGCAGTACTTC. This gives the protein CASSYSVAGPSYEQYF.

The rearrangement uses TRBV7-9 and TRBJ2-7; D may be TRBD2 (6 bases). The CDR3 length is 13 residues. Trimming took off 4 bases at V and 4 bases at J, with 11 bases between the two ends. Germline V lookup: CDR1 SEHNR, CDR2 FQNEAQ (reference sequence). CDR3 in DNA: TGTGCCAGCAGCTGGGACTCCCTTTACGAGCAGTACTTC. Translated, it gives CASSWDSLYEQYF.

J is TRBJ2-2 and V is TRBV13; weak D call: TRBD2 (5 bases). With 5 bases removed from V and 1 base from J, the gap between germline ends came to 17 bases. This CDR3 is 17 amino acids long. Germline V CDR1 and CDR2: PRHDT, FYEKMQ (reference sequence). CDR3 sequence (DNA): TGTGCCAGCAGCAAAGCCGGCGGGCTCTGGAACACCGGGGAGCTGTTTTTT. Its protein is CASSKAGGLWNTGELFF.